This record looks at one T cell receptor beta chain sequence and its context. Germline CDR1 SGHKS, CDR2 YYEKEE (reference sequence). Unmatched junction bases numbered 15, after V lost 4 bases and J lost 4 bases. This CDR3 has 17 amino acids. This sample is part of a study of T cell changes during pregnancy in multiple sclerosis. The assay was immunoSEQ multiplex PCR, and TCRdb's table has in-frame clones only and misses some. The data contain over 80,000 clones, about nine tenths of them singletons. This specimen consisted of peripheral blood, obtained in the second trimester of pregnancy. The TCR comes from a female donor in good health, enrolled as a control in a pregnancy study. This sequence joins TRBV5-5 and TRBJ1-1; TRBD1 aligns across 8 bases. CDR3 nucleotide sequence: TGTGCCAGCAGCCGTTGGCGTTACGGACAGGGCGGCACTGAAGCTTTCTTT. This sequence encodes CASSRWRYGQGGTEAFF. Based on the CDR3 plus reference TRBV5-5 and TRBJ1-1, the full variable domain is DAGVTQSPTHLIKTRGQQVTLRCSPISGHKSVSWYQQVLGQGPQFIFQYYEKEERGRGNFPDRFSARQFPNYSSELNVNALLLGDSALYLCASSRWRYGQGGTEAFFGQGTRLTVV.